This TCR beta chain is from a study of T-cell reconstitution after alpha-beta-depleted transplantation in children. With V trimmed by 5 bases and J by 0 bases, 8 bases remained unmatched. The CDR3 runs 16 residues. Germline CDR1 is SGHTA and CDR2 is FQGNSA. The sample holds many counts of this clonotype. Unique molecular identifiers were used in preparing the TCRbeta library. TCRdb re-analysed the PCR reads in MiXCR, keeping a single row per CDR3 protein. The table records about 500,000 distinct CDR3 sequences, roughly 33% of them present only once. V and J are TRBV7-2 and TRBJ1-1; 8 bases agree with TRBD1. Sequenced here: PBMCs from the stem cell graft donor, sampled from the stem cell graft. The clonotype was recovered from a human donor who donated a stem cell graft to a child with aplastic anemia. CDR3 loop: CASSPQGAGMNTEAFF. The DNA for the CDR3 is TGTGCCAGCAGCCCGCAGGGGGCCGGAATGAACACTGAAGCTTTCTTT.